There are many counts of the clone carrying this T cell receptor beta chain. This sample was taken from a study of breast tumors, draining lymph nodes, adjacent tissues. The lymph nodes were axillary draining lymph nodes from breast cancer patients. Germline assignment: CDR1 MNHEY and CDR2 SVGAGI. CDR3 length: 16 amino acids. V gave up 0 bases and J gave up 8 bases; unmatched junction bases: 10. A single record per CDR3 protein comes from TCRdb applying MiXCR to the multiplex PCR reads. Among 90,000 to 120,000 distinct CDR3 sequences listed, less than 25% were seen once. The TCR originated in a female donor with breast cancer. Some clones in this sample may be carry-over from other donors' samples. The source material was axillary lymph node tissue. The chain employs TRBV6-5 and TRBJ1-2, with TRBD1 matching over 9 bases. The CDR3 sequence is CASSYSLGQGTAGYTF. CDR3 coding DNA: TGTGCCAGCAGTTACTCCCTCGGACAGGGGACGGCAGGCTACACCTTC.